This is a list of T cell receptor beta chains from one sample in a study of shared clonotypes between healthy human individuals. Sequenced by immunoSEQ multiplex PCR; TCRdb stores in-frame clones only, minus some. This table holds approximately 2,300,000 clones, just under 95% found once. The sequencing input was naive CD4+ T cells from PBMCs. All receptors derive from a man aged 18 to 29 in good health. Some clones in this sample may be carry-over from other donors' samples. Each CDR3 is given with its conserved first and last residue. The order of the fields is CDR3 protein, J gene, V gene.

CASSLVARDYEQYF	TRBJ2-7	TRBV5-1
CASSLATPNTEAFF	TRBJ1-1	TRBV7-9
CASSPPGQGVRWEQYF	TRBJ2-7	TRBV19
CASSSGQGRTYEQYF	TRBJ2-7	TRBV6-5
CASKSSGTTEAFF	TRBJ1-1	TRBV6-5
CASSIGRLRMNTEAFF	TRBJ1-1	TRBV19
CSVEGGQGANGYTF	TRBJ1-2	TRBV29-1
CASSERLNRLGRRANEQFF	TRBJ2-1	TRBV6-1
CASSGSNQPQHF	TRBJ1-5	TRBV28
CASSLRSGSGNTIYF	TRBJ1-3	TRBV5-6